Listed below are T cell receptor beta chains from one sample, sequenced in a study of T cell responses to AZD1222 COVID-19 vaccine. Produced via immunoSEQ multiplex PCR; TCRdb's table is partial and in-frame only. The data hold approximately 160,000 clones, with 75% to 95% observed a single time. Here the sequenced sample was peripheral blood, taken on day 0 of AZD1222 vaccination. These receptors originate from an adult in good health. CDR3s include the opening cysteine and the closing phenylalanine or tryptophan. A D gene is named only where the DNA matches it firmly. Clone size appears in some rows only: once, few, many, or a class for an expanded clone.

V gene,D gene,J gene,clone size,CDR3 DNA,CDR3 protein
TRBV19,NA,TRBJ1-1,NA,TGTGCCAGTAGTATAGAAGATAGGGCGAGCGCTGAAGCTTTCTTT,CASSIEDRASAEAFF
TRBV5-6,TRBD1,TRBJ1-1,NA,TGTGCCAGCAGCTTACAGGGGCGATACACTGAAGCTTTCTTT,CASSLQGRYTEAFF
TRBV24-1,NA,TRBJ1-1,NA,TGTGCCACCAGTCACGGCAGCAGGACTGAAGCTTTCTTT,CATSHGSRTEAFF
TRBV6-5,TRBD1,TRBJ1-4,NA,TGTGCCAGCAAACGACAGGGAGGTAATGAAAAACTGTTTTTT,CASKRQGGNEKLFF
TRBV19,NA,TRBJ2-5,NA,TGTGCCAGTACGCGAAGGGCTAACGGGGAGACCCAGTACTTC,CASTRRANGETQYF
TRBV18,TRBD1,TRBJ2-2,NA,TGTGCCAGCTCACACCCGGACAGGGTTTTAGGGGAGCTGTTTTTT,CASSHPDRVLGELFF
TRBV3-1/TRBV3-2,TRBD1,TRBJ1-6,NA,TGTGCCAGCAGCCACGACAGGGCCCCGTTGGATGATTCACCCCTCCACTTT,CASSHDRAPLDDSPLHF
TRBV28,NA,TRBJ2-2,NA,TGTGCCAGCAGTCTCGGGGATCGCACCGGGGAGCTGTTTTTT,CASSLGDRTGELFF
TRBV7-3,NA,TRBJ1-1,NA,TGTGCCAGCAGGCGAACGGGACAAACGAACACTGAAGCCTTCTTT,CASRRTGQTNTEAFF
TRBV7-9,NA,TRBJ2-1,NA,TGTGCCAGCAGCTTAGAGGGGTTTCCCAACAATGAGCAGTTCTTC,CASSLEGFPNNEQFF
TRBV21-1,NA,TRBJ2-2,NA,TGTGCCAGCAGCGTAAAGGACAGGGTCCCCACCGGGGAGCTGTTTTTT,CASSVKDRVPTGELFF
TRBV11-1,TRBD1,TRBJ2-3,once,TGTGCCAGCAGCCCGCGGACAGGGGAAGATACGCAGTATTTT,CASSPRTGEDTQYF
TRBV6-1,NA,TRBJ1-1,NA,TGTGCCAGCAGTGAAAAAGGGCGGGGGAACACTGAAGCTTTCTTT,CASSEKGRGNTEAFF
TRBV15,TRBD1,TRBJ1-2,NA,TGTGCCACCAGCAGAGATGTACAGGGGGCCCTCGGCGGCTACACCTTC,CATSRDVQGALGGYTF
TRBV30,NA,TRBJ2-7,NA,TGTGCCTGGAGTAGGACTTTTGGTCGAGAGCAGTACTTC,CAWSRTFGREQYF
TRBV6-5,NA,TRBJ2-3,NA,TGTGCCAGCAGGCTACAGGGTCGGTCAGATACGCAGTATTTT,CASRLQGRSDTQYF
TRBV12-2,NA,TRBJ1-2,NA,TGTGCAAGTCGCAACCCTACCGACAGGACCAACTATGGCTACACCTTC,CASRNPTDRTNYGYTF
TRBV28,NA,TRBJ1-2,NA,TGTGCCAGCAGTTTAACCCGCCAGGGAAACTATGGCTACACCTTC,CASSLTRQGNYGYTF
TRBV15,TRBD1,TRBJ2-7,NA,TGTGCCACCAGCAGAGATTTAGGACAGGGACGTATCCACGAGCAGTACTTC,CATSRDLGQGRIHEQYF
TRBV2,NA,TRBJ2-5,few,TGTGCCAGCAGTGACGCCCTCGCCGGCGACCAAGAGACCCAGTACTTC,CASSDALAGDQETQYF
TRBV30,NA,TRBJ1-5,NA,TGTGCCTGGAGTGGAGGGGCGGGGACAAAGAATCAGCCCCAGCATTTT,CAWSGGAGTKNQPQHF
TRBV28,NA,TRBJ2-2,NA,TGTGCCAGCAGGGGGTTATCCAACACCGGGGAGCTGTTTTTT,CASRGLSNTGELFF
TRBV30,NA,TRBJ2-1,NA,TGTGCCTGGAGTGTATCCTCGGCAGGGAAGAATGAGCAGTTCTTC,CAWSVSSAGKNEQFF
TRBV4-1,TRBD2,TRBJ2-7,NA,TGCGCCAGCAGCCAAGATCAAGGCCTAGCGGAGGCCTACGAGCAGTACTTC,CASSQDQGLAEAYEQYF
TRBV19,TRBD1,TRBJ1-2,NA,TGTGCCAGTAGTATAGATCCCCAGGGGGCCTATGGCTACACCTTC,CASSIDPQGAYGYTF
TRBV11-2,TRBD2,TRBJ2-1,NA,TGTGCCAGCAGCGCCGGGACTAGCGGGGGCTTTTTCTGGCAGTTCTTC,CASSAGTSGGFFWQFF
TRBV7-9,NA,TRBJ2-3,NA,TGTGCCAGCAGCCTGACTAGAGCTAGCACAGATACGCAGTATTTT,CASSLTRASTDTQYF
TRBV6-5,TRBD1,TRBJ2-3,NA,TGTGCCAGCAGAGCGACAGGGGGCGCGACAGATACGCAGTATTTT,CASRATGGATDTQYF
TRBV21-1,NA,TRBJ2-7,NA,TGTGCCAGCAGACCCAGGACACCCTCCTACGAGCAGTACTTC,CASRPRTPSYEQYF
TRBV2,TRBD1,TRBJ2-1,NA,TGTGCCAGCAGTGAAGTGACAGGGGTGGATGAGCAGTTCTTC,CASSEVTGVDEQFF
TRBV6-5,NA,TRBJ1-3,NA,TGTGCCAGCGGGCCTGGAAACACCATATATTTT,CASGPGNTIYF
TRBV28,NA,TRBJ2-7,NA,TGTGCCAGCAGTTTTGGGGGTAGCAGGGCAAACGAGCAGTACTTC,CASSFGGSRANEQYF
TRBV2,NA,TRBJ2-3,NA,TGTGCCAGCAGTCCCTCGGGCAGGGGGGGCACAGATACGCAGTATTTT,CASSPSGRGGTDTQYF
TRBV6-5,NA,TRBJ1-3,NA,TGTGCCAGCAGTTCGAACACGGGAAAGACTGGAAACACCATATATTTT,CASSSNTGKTGNTIYF
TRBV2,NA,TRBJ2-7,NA,TGTGCCGGGGGACGGACCACCTACGAGCAGTACTTC,CAGGRTTYEQYF
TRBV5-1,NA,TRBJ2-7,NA,TGCGCCAGCAGCTTGGAAAGTTATACCACCTACGAGCAGTACTTC,CASSLESYTTYEQYF
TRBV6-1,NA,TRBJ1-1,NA,TGTGCCAGCAGCCGCGGGGTTTCTGAAGCTTTCTTT,CASSRGVSEAFF
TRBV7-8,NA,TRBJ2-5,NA,TGTGCCAGCAGCTTAGGAGAGACAAATATGAGGGAGACCCAGTACTTC,CASSLGETNMRETQYF
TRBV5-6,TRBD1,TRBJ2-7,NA,TGTGCCAGCAGCGACTATCAAGGGACAGGGGGCGAGCAGTACTTC,CASSDYQGTGGEQYF
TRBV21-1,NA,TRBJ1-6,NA,TGTGCCAGCAGCAAAAAGGGGACAGGGAGCTCCTATAATTCACCCCTCCACTTT,CASSKKGTGSSYNSPLHF
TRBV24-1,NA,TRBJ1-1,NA,TGTGCCACCAGTGATTTCGATGAAGCTTTCTTT,CATSDFDEAFF
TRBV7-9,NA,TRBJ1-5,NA,TGTGCCAGCAGCTTAGACAGGGATCAGCCCCAGCATTTT,CASSLDRDQPQHF
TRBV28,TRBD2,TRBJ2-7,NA,TGTGCCAGCAGGCCTACCCCCGGGGGGGCCTACGAGCAGTACTTC,CASRPTPGGAYEQYF
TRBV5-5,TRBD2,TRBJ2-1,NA,TGTGCCAGCAGCTTGCGACTAGCGGGAGGTGAGCAGTTCTTC,CASSLRLAGGEQFF
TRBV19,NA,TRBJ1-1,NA,TGTGCCAGTCGCCTCGGGCCTGCTATGAACACTGAAGCTTTCTTT,CASRLGPAMNTEAFF
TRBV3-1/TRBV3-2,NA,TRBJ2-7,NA,TGTGCCAGCAGCCAATCGGCGGGGGCAGGGTACGAGCAGTACTTC,CASSQSAGAGYEQYF
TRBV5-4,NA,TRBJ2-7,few,TGTGCCAGCAGCTCCCGGACTTCTCCTATGGGTGGCGAGCAGTACTTC,CASSSRTSPMGGEQYF
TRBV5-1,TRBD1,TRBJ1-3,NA,TGCGCCAGCAGCCTAGCGGGACAGGGGTCGGGAAACACCATATATTTT,CASSLAGQGSGNTIYF
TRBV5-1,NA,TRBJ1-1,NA,TGCGCCAGCAGCTTGGCCGCGAACACTGAAGCTTTCTTT,CASSLAANTEAFF
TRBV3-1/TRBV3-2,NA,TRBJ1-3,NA,TGTGCCAGCAGTTCAAGCTCTGGAAACACCATATATTTT,CASSSSSGNTIYF
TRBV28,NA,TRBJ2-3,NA,TGTGCCAGCAGTTTACCAGGGGCGGCTAGCGGAGATACGCAGTATTTT,CASSLPGAASGDTQYF
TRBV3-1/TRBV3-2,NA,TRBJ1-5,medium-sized,TGTGCCAGCAGCCAATTTCAGGGGAGCAATCAGCCCCAGCATTTT,CASSQFQGSNQPQHF
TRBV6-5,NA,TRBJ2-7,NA,TGTGCCAGCAGGCCTCGGTACGAGCAGTACTTC,CASRPRYEQYF
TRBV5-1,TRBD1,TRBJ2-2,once,TGCGCCAGCAGCTCGGGGACAGGGGGTACCACCGGGGAGCTGTTTTTT,CASSSGTGGTTGELFF
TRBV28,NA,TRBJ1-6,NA,TGTGCCAGCAGTTTAGGGGGGAGCGCCTATAATTCACCCCTCCACTTT,CASSLGGSAYNSPLHF
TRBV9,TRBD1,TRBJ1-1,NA,TGTGCCAGCAGCGTAGATGGGACAGGGGGAGAAAATGAAGCTTTCTTT,CASSVDGTGGENEAFF
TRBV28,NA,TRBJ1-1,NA,TGTGCCAGCAGTTTAAGGGTCCCGCCGGACGCTTTCTTT,CASSLRVPPDAFF
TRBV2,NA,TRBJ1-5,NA,TGTGCCAGCTCTTGGGCCCAGCTGACGCCCCAGCATTTT,CASSWAQLTPQHF